The clone carrying this T cell receptor beta chain has more than one count but fewer than ten. The CDR3 has 14 amino acids. The germline V gene encodes CDR1 MGHRA and CDR2 YSYEKL. V shed 2 bases and J 9 bases; nucleotides not matched to a gene: 4. This entry is derived from a study of Graves' ophthalmopathy and Graves' hyperthyroidism. Transcripts of RNA were the source for amplifying TCR beta CDR3 regions. First-round RT-PCR employed HTBI primers, with a second-round multiplex PCR after it. TCRdb recomputed calls from the multiplex PCR reads with MiXCR, one row per CDR3 protein. The data show almost 750,000 distinct CDR3 sequences, 40% seen once.

Sequencing used peripheral blood. This rearrangement joins TRBV4-1 to TRBJ1-6; 7 nucleotides align to TRBD1. The sequence derives from an adult man with Graves' ophthalmopathy. CDR3: CASSQIAGGSPLHF. For the CDR3, the DNA is TGCGCCAGCAGCCAAATTGCAGGGGGTTCACCCCTCCACTTT.